Included here is one TCR beta chain sequence, with context. In the PCR, 60 Vbeta and 13 Jbeta primers were used. The repertoire was sequenced with immunoSEQ multiplex PCR; TCRdb's copy has only in-frame clones and lacks some. In total, the table holds 140,000 or so clones. The sample originates from a study of cytomegalovirus exposure and HLA in healthy donors. Losses at the gene ends were 2 bases for V and 7 bases for J; bases not matched to a gene: 7. CDR3 size: 14 residues. CDR1 LNHDA and CDR2 SQIVND come from the germline V gene (reference sequence). Input material: PBMCs. This sequence originates from a male donor in good health and CMV-seronegative. The chain joins TRBV19 to TRBJ1-2; 7 nucleotides line up with TRBD1. Written as DNA, the CDR3 is TGTGCCAGTAGTATAAGAACAGGGGAGAGTGGCTACACCTTC. This translates into CASSIRTGESGYTF.